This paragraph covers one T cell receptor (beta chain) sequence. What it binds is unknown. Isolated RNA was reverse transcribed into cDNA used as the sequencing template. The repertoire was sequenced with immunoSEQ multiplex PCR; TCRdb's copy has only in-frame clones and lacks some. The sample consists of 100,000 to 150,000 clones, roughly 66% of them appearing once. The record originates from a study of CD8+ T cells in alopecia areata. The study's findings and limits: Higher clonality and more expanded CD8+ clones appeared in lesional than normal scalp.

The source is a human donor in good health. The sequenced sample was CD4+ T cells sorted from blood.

CDR3 DNA sequence: TGTGCCAGCAGTTACGAGCGGGGGGGGATTGTTGGCTACACCTTC. Residues: CASSYERGGIVGYTF. The chain joins TRBV6-5 to TRBJ1-2; D perhaps matches TRBD1 (5 bases). V was pared by 2 bases and J by 7 bases, with 17 bases between. Germline lookup yields CDR1 MNHEY and CDR2 SVGAGI. CDR3 length: 15 residues.